This T cell receptor beta chain was obtained from a study of blood T cell repertoires in COVID-19. Study-wide context: From the United States, Italy and Spain came samples of acute and convalescent COVID-19. PBMCs, B-cell-depleted T cells, or T cells were the source of the cDNA or gDNA that made up the material.

The CDR3 loop spans 20 amino acids. Original handling: Quantification of nucleated cells was approximated via reference gene primer amplification. Profiling relied on immunoSEQ multiplex PCR, and the TCRdb table lists in-frame clones only, not all of them. V and J calls and clone size come straight from that table; D and trimming were deduced from the DNA. The table shows 180,000 or so clones, with around nine tenths occurring only once. The material sequenced was peripheral blood. This sequence originates from a man aged 65 to 79 with acute or convalescent COVID-19. The rearrangement links TRBV21-1 to TRBJ1-1; the listed D gene, TRBD1, was not tested against the DNA. TRBV21-1 is noted as a pseudogene. The DNA of the CDR3 is TGTGCCAGCAGCACTTTCACACGCCCCGGGACAGCAGATACTTCCACTGAAGCTTTCTTT. Translation: CASSTFTRPGTADTSTEAFF.